Each of the 21 T cell receptor beta chains below was sequenced from the same sample in a study of T cell responses to AZD1222 COVID-19 vaccine. This table comes from immunoSEQ multiplex PCR, and its TCRdb copy is limited to in-frame clones, with some not included. In the table there are about 82,000 clones, approximately 85% of which are singletons. The source was peripheral blood, collected 28 days after the second AZD1222 dose. The receptors originated from an adult who received the AZD1222 COVID-19 vaccine.

CDR3 coding DNA: TGTGCCAGCAGCTTAAGAGATCGAGGGAACACTGAAGCTTTCTTT. Its protein product is CASSLRDRGNTEAFF. The chain combines TRBV11-2 with TRBJ1-1, with D unresolved. This CDR3 contains 15 residues. Germline CDR1 SGHAT, CDR2 FQNNGV. The V end lost 2 bases, the J end lost 1 base, and 11 bases lay between the germline ends.

The chain carries TRBV19 and TRBJ2-7, with a tentative D call TRBD2 (6 bases). The germline CDR1 and CDR2 sequences are LNHDA and SQIVND (reference sequence). V was cut by 5 bases and J by 6 bases, with 14 bases left in between. This CDR3 is built from 13 residues. The CDR3 DNA sequence: TGTGCCAGTAGTCAACAGACGGGGGTCGAGCAGTACGTC. Amino acid sequence: CASSQQTGVEQYV.

The chain recombines TRBV9 with TRBJ2-3; D tentatively fits TRBD1 or TRBD2 (6 bases each). V was cut by 0 bases and J by 1 base, with 12 bases left in between. CDR3 length: 16 residues. Germline assignment: CDR1 SGDLS and CDR2 YYNGEE. The DNA for the CDR3 is TGTGCCAGCAGCGTAGCTGAGGGGGAGGGCACAGATACGCAGTATTTT. It codes for CASSVAEGEGTDTQYF.

The chain joins TRBV11-2 to TRBJ1-6; 9 nucleotides align to TRBD1. CDR1 is SGHAT and CDR2 is FQNNGV in the germline V gene. Trimming took 5 bases from V and 10 from J; bases not matched to a gene: 12. The CDR3 spans 16 residues. The CDR3 coding sequence is TGTGCCAGCAGCCCCACCTTGGGGACAGGGATGTCACCCCTCCACTTT. Its translation: CASSPTLGTGMSPLHF.

The chain couples TRBV2 to TRBJ2-5; 9 positions match TRBD1. The CDR3 has 13 residues. Trimming took 7 bases from V and 9 from J; bases not matched to a gene: 9. Per germline, CDR1 SNHLY and CDR2 FYNNEI. The CDR3 DNA follows: TGTGCCAGCATGGGGACAGGGAGCGGGGCCCAGTACTTC. Protein: CASMGTGSGAQYF.

The chain uses TRBV4-1 and TRBJ1-1, with D unclear. V was pared by 3 bases and J by 0 bases, with 14 bases between. Germline CDR1 and CDR2: MGHRA and YSYEKL. The CDR3 totals 16 residues. CDR3 loop: CASSHLSVPMNTEAFF. CDR3 coding DNA: TGCGCCAGCAGCCATCTGTCCGTGCCGATGAACACTGAAGCTTTCTTT.

This clone was recorded only once. The chain joins TRBV3-1 (or the pseudogene TRBV3-2) to TRBJ1-4; possibly TRBD1 for D (6 bases). Germline assignment: CDR1 LGHDT and CDR2 YNNKEL (reference sequence). Trimming left V 4 bases short and J 5 bases short, with 17 bases between. CDR3 length: 16 amino acids. The DNA for the CDR3 is TGTGCCAGCAGCCCCGACAGGCGTTATGGAAATGAAAAACTGTTTTTT. Translating it yields CASSPDRRYGNEKLFF.

The chain has TRBV12-5 and TRBJ1-4; 10 nucleotides agree with TRBD1. With V trimmed by 1 base and J by 7 bases, 6 bases remained unmatched. The CDR3 totals 16 residues. The germline CDR1 and CDR2 sequences are LGHNT and FRNRAP. The CDR3 protein is CASGLGQGAAREKLFF. DNA of the CDR3: TGTGCTAGTGGTTTGGGACAGGGGGCGGCGCGTGAAAAACTGTTTTTT.

The gene calls are TRBV15 and TRBJ1-1; D is uncertain. Germline V gives CDR1 LNHNV, CDR2 YYDKDF (reference sequence). Trimming took off 5 bases at V and 1 base at J, with 8 bases between the two ends. There are 13 residues in the CDR3. The CDR3 DNA is TGTGCCACCAGCGTCAGGACGAACACTGAAGCTTTCTTT. Translated: CATSVRTNTEAFF.

The J gene is TRBJ1-1, the V gene TRBV29-1; D not resolved. The CDR3 has 14 residues. Trimming shortened V by 6 bases and J by 0 bases, and 14 bases separated the two germline ends. Germline V gene data show CDR1 as SQVTM and CDR2 as ANQGSEA. Here the CDR3 reads CSVQLQSMNTEAFF. DNA of the CDR3: TGCAGCGTCCAGCTACAGAGCATGAACACTGAAGCTTTCTTT. The variable domain in full, with the rest retrieved from reference TRBV29-1 and TRBJ1-1, is SAVISQKPSRDICQRGTSLTIQCQVDSQVTMMFWYRQQPGQSLTLIATANQGSEATYESGFVIDKFPISRPNLTFSTLTVSNMSPEDSSIYLCSVQLQSMNTEAFFGQGTRLTVV.

The chain has TRBV6-1 and TRBJ1-6; D not resolved. The germline V gene encodes CDR1 MNHNS and CDR2 SASEGT. This CDR3 contains 16 residues. The V end was cut by 4 bases, the J end by 4 bases, with 14 bases between. CDR3 loop: CASSVQVLGYNSPLHF. The CDR3 nucleotides are TGTGCCAGCAGTGTCCAGGTTTTGGGATATAATTCACCCCTCCACTTT.

The rearrangement links TRBV7-2 to TRBJ1-3; no definite D call. Germline lookup yields CDR1 SGHTA and CDR2 FQGNSA. The V end was cut by 2 bases, the J end by 2 bases, with 7 bases between. This CDR3 contains 14 residues. The DNA of the CDR3 is TGTGCCAGCAGCTTATTTGGTACTGGAAACACCATATATTTT. This sequence encodes CASSLFGTGNTIYF. The whole variable domain, filled in from reference TRBV7-2 and TRBJ1-3, reads GAGVSQSPSNKVTEKGKDVELRCDPISGHTALYWYRQSLGQGLEFLIYFQGNSAPDKSGLPSDRFSAERTGGSVSTLTIQRTQQEDSAVYLCASSLFGTGNTIYFGEGSWLTVV.

This sequence joins TRBV4-2 and TRBJ2-1; possible D gene TRBD2, 5 bases. The CDR3 totals 16 residues. Germline V gene lookup returns CDR1 LGHNA and CDR2 YNFKEQ. The V end lost 3 bases, the J end lost 7 bases, and 19 bases lay between the germline ends. This CDR3 is CASSQSLAASNNEQFF. The CDR3 bases are TGTGCCAGCAGCCAGTCCCTTGCGGCTAGCAATAATGAGCAGTTCTTC.

The chain is built from TRBV14 and TRBJ1-1; unclear D gene. Between the trimmed V and J ends, which lost 5 bases and 0 bases, there was a span of 7 bases. Germline V gene lookup returns CDR1 SGHDN and CDR2 FVKESK. CDR3 length: 13 amino acids. CDR3 residues: CASSKNMNTEAFF. CDR3 in DNA: TGTGCCAGCAGCAAAAATATGAACACTGAAGCTTTCTTT.

The chain employs TRBV3-1 (or the pseudogene TRBV3-2) and TRBJ1-2, with D maybe TRBD1 (5 bases). CDR3 size: 15 residues. The germline V gene has CDR1 LGHDT and CDR2 YNNKEL (reference sequence). V lost 1 base and J lost 5, with 14 bases in between. CDR3 nucleotide sequence: TGTGCCAGCAGCCAAGGGCAGGCCGGGGGATATGGCTACACCTTC. Its translation: CASSQGQAGGYGYTF.

This clone has only a few counts. The chain recombines TRBV18 with TRBJ1-5, with D possibly being TRBD1 (6 bases). The CDR3 has 15 residues. V lost 6 bases, J lost 2 bases, and 14 bases lay in between. The V gene's germline CDR1 is KGHSH and CDR2 LQKENI. For the CDR3, the DNA is TGTGCCAGCTCTCAACAACAGGGTCGCAATCAGCCCCAGCATTTT. Amino acid sequence: CASSQQQGRNQPQHF.

As DNA, the CDR3 is TGTGCCAGCAGTGCAACTACCCCAAACATTCAGTACTTC. Protein product: CASSATTPNIQYF. This rearrangement joins TRBV28 to TRBJ2-4; no firm D call. Germline CDR1 reads MDHEN; CDR2 reads SYDVKM. The CDR3 runs 13 residues. Trimming left V 5 bases short and J 6 bases short, with 11 bases between.

The chain combines TRBV30 with TRBJ1-2; D not resolved. This CDR3 has 16 amino acids. Trimming pared 3 bases from V and 3 bases from J, leaving 20 bases between. Germline loops: CDR1 GTSNPN, CDR2 SVGIG (reference sequence). Written as DNA, the CDR3 is TGTGCCTGGAGCGCCGGCCTTTCCACAGCTCACTATGGCTACACCTTC. This gives the protein CAWSAGLSTAHYGYTF.

The chain couples TRBV4-3 to TRBJ1-2; no reliable D call. CDR3 length: 16 amino acids. The germline V and J ends were trimmed by 1 base and 7 bases, with 19 bases remaining between them. The germline V gene encodes CDR1 LGHNA and CDR2 YSLEER. DNA for the CDR3: TGCGCCAGCAGCCAAGGGGAAGGAGGGAGCTTGTTTGGCTACACCTTC. As protein: CASSQGEGGSLFGYTF.

The chain links TRBV28 to TRBJ2-7, with 13 bases fitting TRBD2. V shed 3 bases, J shed 6 bases, and the junction held 5 bases outside the gene matches. Germline loops: CDR1 MDHEN, CDR2 SYDVKM. The length of the CDR3 is 15 residues. CDR3 coding DNA: TGTGCCAGCAGTTTCGTCGGACTAGCGGGAGCCGAGCAGTACTTC. It specifies CASSFVGLAGAEQYF.

With regard to this clone: A read error may explain this, as a much larger clone is one base away. V is TRBV6-2 or TRBV6-3 and J is TRBJ2-5; tentatively, D is TRBD2 (6 bases). The CDR3 covers 17 residues. Trimming cost V 0 bases and J 5 bases, with 19 bases left between them. Per germline, CDR1 MNHEY and CDR2 SVGEGT. The CDR3 nucleotides are TGTGCCAGCAGTTACTCGGATGGGGAGGCGAAGTACGAGACCCAGTACTTC. Encoded protein: CASSYSDGEAKYETQYF.